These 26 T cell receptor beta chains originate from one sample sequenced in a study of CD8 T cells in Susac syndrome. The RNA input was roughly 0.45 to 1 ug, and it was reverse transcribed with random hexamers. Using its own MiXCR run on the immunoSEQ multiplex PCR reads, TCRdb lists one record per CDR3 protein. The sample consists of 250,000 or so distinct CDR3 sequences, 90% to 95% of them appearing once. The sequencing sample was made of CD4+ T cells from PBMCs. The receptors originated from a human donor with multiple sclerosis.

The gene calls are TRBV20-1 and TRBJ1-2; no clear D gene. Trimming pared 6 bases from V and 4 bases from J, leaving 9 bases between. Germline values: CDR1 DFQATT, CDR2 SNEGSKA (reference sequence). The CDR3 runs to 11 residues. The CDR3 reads CSARSSYGYTF. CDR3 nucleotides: TGCAGTGCACGGTCCTCCTATGGCTACACCTTC.

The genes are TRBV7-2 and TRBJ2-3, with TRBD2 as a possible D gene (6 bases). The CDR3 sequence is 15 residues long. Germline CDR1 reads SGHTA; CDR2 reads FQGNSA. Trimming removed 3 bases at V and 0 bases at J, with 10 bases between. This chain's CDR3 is CASSFTEGSTDTQYF. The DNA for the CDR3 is TGTGCCAGCAGCTTTACGGAGGGTAGCACAGATACGCAGTATTTT.

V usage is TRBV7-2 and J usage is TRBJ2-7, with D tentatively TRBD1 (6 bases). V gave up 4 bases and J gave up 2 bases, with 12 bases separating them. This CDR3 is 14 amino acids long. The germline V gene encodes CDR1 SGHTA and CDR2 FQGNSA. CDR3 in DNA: TGTGCCAGCAGCTCCCGGGCAGGGGCCTACGAGCAGTACGTC. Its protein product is CASSSRAGAYEQYV.

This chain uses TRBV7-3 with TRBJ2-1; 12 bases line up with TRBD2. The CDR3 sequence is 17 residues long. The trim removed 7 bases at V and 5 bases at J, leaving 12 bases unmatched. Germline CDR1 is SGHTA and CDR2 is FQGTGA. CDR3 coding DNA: TGTGCCAGCACCCAAGTTACCCTAGCGGGGGGGCACAATGAGCAGTTCTTC. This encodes CASTQVTLAGGHNEQFF.

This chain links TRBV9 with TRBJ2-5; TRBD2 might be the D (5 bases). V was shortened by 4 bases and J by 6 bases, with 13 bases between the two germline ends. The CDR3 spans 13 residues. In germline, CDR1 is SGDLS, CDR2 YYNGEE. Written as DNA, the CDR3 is TGTGCCAGCAGCTCGGGATTGATGAAGACCCAGTACTTC. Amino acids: CASSSGLMKTQYF. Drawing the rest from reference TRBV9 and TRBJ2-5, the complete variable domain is DSGVTQTPKHLITATGQRVTLRCSPRSGDLSVYWYQQSLDQGLQFLIQYYNGEERAKGNILERFSAQQFPDLHSELNLSSLELGDSALYFCASSSGLMKTQYFGPGTRLLVL.

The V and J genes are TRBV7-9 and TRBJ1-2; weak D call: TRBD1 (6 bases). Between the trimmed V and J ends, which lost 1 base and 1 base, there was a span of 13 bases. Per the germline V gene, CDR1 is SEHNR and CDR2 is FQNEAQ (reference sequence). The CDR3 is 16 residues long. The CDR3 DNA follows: TGTGCCAGCAGCTTAGGTCCGACAGGCGATAACTATGGCTACACCTTC. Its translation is CASSLGPTGDNYGYTF.

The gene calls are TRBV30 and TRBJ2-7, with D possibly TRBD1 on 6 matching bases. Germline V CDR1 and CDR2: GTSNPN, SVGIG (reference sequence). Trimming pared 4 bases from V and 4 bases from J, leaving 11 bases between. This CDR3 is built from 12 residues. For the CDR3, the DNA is TGTGCCTGGACCGGGACACCTTACGAGCAGTACTTC. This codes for CAWTGTPYEQYF.

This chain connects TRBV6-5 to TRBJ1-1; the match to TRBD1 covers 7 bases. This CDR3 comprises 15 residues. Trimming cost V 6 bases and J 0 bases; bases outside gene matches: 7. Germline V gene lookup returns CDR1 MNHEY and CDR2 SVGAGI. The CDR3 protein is CASSLGQNMNTEAFF. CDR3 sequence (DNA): TGTGCCAGCAGCTTGGGACAGAACATGAACACTGAAGCTTTCTTT.

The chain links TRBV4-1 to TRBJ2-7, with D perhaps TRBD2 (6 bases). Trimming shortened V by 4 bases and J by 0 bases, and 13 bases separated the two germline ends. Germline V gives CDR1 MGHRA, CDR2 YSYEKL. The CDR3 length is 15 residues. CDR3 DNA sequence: TGCGCCAGCAGCCGAGTCGGAGGGAGCTCCTACGAGCAGTACGTC. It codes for CASSRVGGSSYEQYV.

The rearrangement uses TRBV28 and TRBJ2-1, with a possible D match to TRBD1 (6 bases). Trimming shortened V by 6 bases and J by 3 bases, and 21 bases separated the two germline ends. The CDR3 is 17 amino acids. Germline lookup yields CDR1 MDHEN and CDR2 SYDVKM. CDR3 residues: CASSSHGDTLYYNEQFF. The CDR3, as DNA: TGTGCCAGCAGCTCCCACGGGGACACACTGTACTACAATGAGCAGTTCTTC.

This chain's CDR3 is CASRLQGEKLFF. The CDR3, as DNA: TGTGCCAGCAGACTACAGGGTGAAAAACTGTTTTTT. The chain carries TRBV12-3 or TRBV12-4 and TRBJ1-4, with a weak D call TRBD1 (6 bases). V lost 6 bases, J lost 7 bases, and 9 bases lay in between. There are 12 residues in the CDR3.

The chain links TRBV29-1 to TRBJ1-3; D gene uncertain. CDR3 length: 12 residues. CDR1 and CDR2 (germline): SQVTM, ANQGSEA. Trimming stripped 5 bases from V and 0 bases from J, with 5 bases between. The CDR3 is CSVSNSGNTIYF. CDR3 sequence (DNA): TGCAGCGTTAGTAACTCTGGAAACACCATATATTTT.

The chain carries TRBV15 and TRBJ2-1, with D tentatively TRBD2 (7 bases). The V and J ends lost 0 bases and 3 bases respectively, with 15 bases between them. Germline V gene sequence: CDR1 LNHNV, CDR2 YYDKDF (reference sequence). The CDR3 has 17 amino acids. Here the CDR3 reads CATSRDKSGGFYNEQFF. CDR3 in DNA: TGTGCCACCAGCAGAGATAAGTCGGGGGGCTTCTACAATGAGCAGTTCTTC.

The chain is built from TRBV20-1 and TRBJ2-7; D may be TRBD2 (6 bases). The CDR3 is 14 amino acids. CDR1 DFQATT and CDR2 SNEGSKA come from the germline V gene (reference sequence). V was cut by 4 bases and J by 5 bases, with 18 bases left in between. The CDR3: CSANPMAGFNEQYF. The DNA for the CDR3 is TGCAGTGCTAATCCGATGGCGGGGTTCAACGAGCAGTACTTC.

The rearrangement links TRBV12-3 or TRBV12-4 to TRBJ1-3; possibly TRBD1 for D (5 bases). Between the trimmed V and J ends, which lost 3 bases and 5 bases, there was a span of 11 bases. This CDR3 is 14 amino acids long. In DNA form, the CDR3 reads TGTGCCAGCAGTTTCGGGGGAGGTCGAAACACCATATATTTT. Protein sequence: CASSFGGGRNTIYF.

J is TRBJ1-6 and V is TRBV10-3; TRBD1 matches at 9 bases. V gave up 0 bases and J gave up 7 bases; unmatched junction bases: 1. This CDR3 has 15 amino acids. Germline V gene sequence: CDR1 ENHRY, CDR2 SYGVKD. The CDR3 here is CAISESQGANSPLHF. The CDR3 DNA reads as TGTGCCATCAGTGAGTCACAGGGGGCGAATTCACCCCTCCACTTT.

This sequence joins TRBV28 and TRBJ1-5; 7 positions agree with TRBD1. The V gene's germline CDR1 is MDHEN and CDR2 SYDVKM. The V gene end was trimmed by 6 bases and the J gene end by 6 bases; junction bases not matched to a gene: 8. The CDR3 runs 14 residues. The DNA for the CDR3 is TGTGCCAGCAGCCCAGGGGGGGTAAGTCAGCCCCAGCATTTT. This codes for CASSPGGVSQPQHF.

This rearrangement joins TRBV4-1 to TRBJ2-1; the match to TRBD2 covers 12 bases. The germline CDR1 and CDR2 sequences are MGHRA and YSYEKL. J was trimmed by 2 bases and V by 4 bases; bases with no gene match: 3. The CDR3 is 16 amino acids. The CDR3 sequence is CASSLLAGGAYNEQFF. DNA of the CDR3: TGCGCCAGCAGCCTCCTAGCGGGGGGGGCCTACAATGAGCAGTTCTTC.

The CDR3 loop reads CASRGRGFKNTEAFF. The CDR3 DNA reads as TGTGCCAGCAGGGGGAGGGGGTTCAAGAACACTGAAGCTTTCTTT. This chain links TRBV5-6 with TRBJ1-1; D is perhaps TRBD1 (6 bases). The germline gives CDR1 SGHDT, CDR2 YYEEEE. This CDR3 has 15 amino acids. The V end lost 5 bases, the J end lost 1 base, and 15 bases lay between the germline ends.

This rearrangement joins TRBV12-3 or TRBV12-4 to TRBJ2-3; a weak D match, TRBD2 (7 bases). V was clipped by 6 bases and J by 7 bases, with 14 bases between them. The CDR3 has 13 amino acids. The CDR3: CASSPSGGNTQYF. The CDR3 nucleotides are TGTGCCAGCAGCCCCTCGGGGGGCAATACGCAGTATTTT.

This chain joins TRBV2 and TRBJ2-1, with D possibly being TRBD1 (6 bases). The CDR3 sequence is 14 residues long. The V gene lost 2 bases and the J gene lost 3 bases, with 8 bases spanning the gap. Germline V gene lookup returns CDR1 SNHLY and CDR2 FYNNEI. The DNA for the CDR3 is TGTGCCAGCAGTGAATGGACAGTCTACAATGAGCAGTTCTTC. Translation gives CASSEWTVYNEQFF.

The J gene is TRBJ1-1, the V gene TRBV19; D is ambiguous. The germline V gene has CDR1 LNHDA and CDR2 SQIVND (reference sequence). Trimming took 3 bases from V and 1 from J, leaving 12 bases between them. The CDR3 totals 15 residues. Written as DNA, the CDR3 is TGTGCCAGTAGTATGCCCCCAGCCCAGAACACTGAAGCTTTCTTT. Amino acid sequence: CASSMPPAQNTEAFF. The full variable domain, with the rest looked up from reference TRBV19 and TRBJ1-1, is DGGITQSPKYLFRKEGQNVTLSCEQNLNHDAMYWYRQDPGQGLRLIYYSQIVNDFQKGDIAEGYSVSREKKESFPLTVTSAQKNPTAFYLCASSMPPAQNTEAFFGQGTRLTVV.

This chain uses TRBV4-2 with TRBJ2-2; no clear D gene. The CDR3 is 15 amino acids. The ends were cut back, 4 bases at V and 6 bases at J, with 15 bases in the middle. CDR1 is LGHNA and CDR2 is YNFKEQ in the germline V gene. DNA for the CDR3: TGTGCCAGCAGCCGGGTCACCGGGTTGGCCGGGGAGCTGTTTTTT. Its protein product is CASSRVTGLAGELFF.

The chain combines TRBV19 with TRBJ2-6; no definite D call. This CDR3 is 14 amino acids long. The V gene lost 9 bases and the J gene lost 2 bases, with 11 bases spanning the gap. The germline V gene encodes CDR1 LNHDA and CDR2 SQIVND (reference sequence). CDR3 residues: CASSPVAGANVLTF. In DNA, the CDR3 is TGTGCCAGCAGCCCCGTTGCTGGGGCCAACGTCCTGACTTTC.

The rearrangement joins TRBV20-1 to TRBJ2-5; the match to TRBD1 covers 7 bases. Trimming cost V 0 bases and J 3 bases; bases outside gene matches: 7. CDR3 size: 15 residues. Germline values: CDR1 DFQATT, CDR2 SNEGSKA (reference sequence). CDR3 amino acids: CSARDGQDAKETQYF. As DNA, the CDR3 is TGCAGTGCTAGAGATGGACAGGATGCAAAAGAGACCCAGTACTTC.

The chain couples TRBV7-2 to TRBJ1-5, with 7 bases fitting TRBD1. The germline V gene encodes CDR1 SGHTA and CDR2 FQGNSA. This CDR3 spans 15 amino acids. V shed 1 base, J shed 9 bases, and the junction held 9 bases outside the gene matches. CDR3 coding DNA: TGTGCCAGCAGCTTAGAGGGGGCAGGGAAGGGGCCCCAGCATTTT. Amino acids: CASSLEGAGKGPQHF.